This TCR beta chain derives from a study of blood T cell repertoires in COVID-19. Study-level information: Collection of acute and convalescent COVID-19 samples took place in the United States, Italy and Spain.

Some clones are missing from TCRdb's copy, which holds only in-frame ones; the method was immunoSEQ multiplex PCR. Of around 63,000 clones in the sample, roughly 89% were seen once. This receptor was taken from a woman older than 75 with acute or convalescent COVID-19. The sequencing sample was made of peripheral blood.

The CDR3 DNA reads TGTGCCAGCAGCGGCACATGGGGACTAGCGCTTTCCTACGAGCAGTACTTC. This sequence encodes CASSGTWGLALSYEQYF. V is TRBV13 and J is TRBJ2-7, with 10 bases matching TRBD2. The CDR3 has 17 amino acids. Trimming took 5 bases from V and 1 from J; bases not matched to a gene: 11. Looked up from germline, CDR1 is PRHDT and CDR2 is FYEKMQ (reference sequence).